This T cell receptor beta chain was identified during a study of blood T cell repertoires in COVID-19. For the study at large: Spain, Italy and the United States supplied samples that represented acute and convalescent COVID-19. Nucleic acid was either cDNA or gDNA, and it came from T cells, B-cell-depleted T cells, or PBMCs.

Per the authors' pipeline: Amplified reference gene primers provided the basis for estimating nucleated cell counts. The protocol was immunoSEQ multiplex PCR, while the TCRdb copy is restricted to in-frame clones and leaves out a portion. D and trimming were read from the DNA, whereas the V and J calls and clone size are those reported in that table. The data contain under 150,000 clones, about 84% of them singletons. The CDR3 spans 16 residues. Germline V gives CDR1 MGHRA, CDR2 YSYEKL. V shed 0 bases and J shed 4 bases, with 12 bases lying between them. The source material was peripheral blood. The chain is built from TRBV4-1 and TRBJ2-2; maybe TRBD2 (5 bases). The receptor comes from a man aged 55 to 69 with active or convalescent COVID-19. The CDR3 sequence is CASSQDRSGITGELFF. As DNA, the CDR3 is TGCGCCAGCAGCCAAGATCGGTCGGGGATCACCGGGGAGCTGTTTTTT.